Below are 3 T cell receptor beta chains sequenced from a single sample in a study of blood T cell repertoires in COVID-19. The method was immunoSEQ multiplex PCR; TCRdb's version includes in-frame clones alone and lacks a portion of them. The repertoire includes 350,000 to 450,000 clones, more than 75% of them detected once, and under 3% sits in the top ten. The sequenced sample was peripheral blood. These receptors originate from a woman aged 55-69 years with COVID-19, enrolled during active disease.

The V and J genes are TRBV18 and TRBJ1-4; the match to TRBD1 covers 9 bases. This CDR3 contains 16 residues. Looked up from germline, CDR1 is KGHSH and CDR2 is LQKENI. The ends lost 6 bases at V and 8 bases at J; junction bases unmatched: 13. The CDR3 nucleotides are TGTGCCAGCTCGCATGCACCGGGACAGGGCGAGGAAAAACTGTTTTTT. Protein: CASSHAPGQGEEKLFF.

Notes on this clone: The same CDR3 is also encoded by other DNA sequences in this sample. The CDR3 DNA follows: TGTGCCAGCTCACCAGACAGGGTGAACACTGAAGCTTTCTTT. Translated: CASSPDRVNTEAFF. This rearrangement joins TRBV18 to TRBJ1-1, with 7 bases that match TRBD1. Germline CDR1 and CDR2: KGHSH and LQKENI. The CDR3 sequence is 14 residues long. V shed 2 bases, J shed 0 bases, and the junction held 0 bases outside the gene matches.

The chain employs TRBV19 and TRBJ1-1; weak D call: TRBD1 (5 bases). Germline V CDR1 and CDR2: LNHDA, SQIVND (reference sequence). The CDR3 is made up of 14 amino acids. Trimming removed 2 bases at V and 4 bases at J, with 11 bases between. CDR3 nucleotides: TGTGCCAGTAGTATAAAGGGGCAGACCACTGAAGCTTTCTTT. Translation: CASSIKGQTTEAFF.